The entry below gives a single TCR beta chain sequence along with its context. What this receptor recognizes is not known. One base away there is no much larger clone; base qualities are not given. The germline V end is reduced by 3 bases and the J end by 3 bases; junction bases left unmatched: 6. The germline V gene sets CDR1 to MNHEY and CDR2 to SVGAGI. The CDR3 measures 15 amino acids from cysteine to phenylalanine. The kept DNA is CDR3 alone, 45 bases in frame from the first base. The sample comes from a study of CD4+ T cells in melanoma (dated by TCRdb to between 2021 and 2022). Looking at the study overall: Neoantigen-specific CD4+ T cells in human melanoma were what the study investigated. Findings and caveats that apply to the study as a whole: Diverse differentiation states were reported to be shown by neoantigen-specific CD4+ T cells in melanoma. The report described a correlation between neoantigen-specific CD4+ T cells and the function of CD8+ T cells, macrophages and B cells.

The donors were people with melanoma. Libraries were prepared through the immunoSEQ multiplex PCR assay. Sourced from immuneACCESS, this table was stored by TCRdb with only in-frame sequences that have V and J called. A share of the clones is absent; for the studies checked, an unresolved V gene accounts for under half, and the remainder has no known explanation. This sample has over 10,000 clones in its table, and about 74% of those were observed once. Roughly 15% of the sample goes to the ten largest clones. Recombination joined TRBV6-5 with TRBJ2-7; 9 bases in the middle match TRBD1. The receptor comes from a human donor with melanoma. Input material: cells from a culture (not recorded whether cultured in vitro). The nucleotide sequence reads TGTGCCAGCAGTTATGTACCGACAGGGGGCTACGAGCAGTACTTC. Translation gives CASSYVPTGGYEQYF.